A single T cell receptor (beta chain) is shown here with its context. Its matching antigen is unknown. Trimming left V 6 bases short and J 1 base short, with 9 bases between. The CDR3 is made up of 13 amino acids. Germline-derived CDR1 and CDR2 are SQVTM and ANQGSEA. This sample was included in a study of vaccination effects on CD4 cells after COVID-19. On the study more broadly: Following the second dose by a median of 72 days, the post-vaccine samples were obtained. Study-wide results and limits: Convalescent patients numbered few in the study; early post-infection timepoints were missing entirely.

Sequencing used immunoSEQ multiplex PCR; TCRdb keeps in-frame clones, though not all of them. There are 20,000 to 30,000 clones in the sample; approximately 70% occur only once, and approximately 8% lies in the top ten. Pools of viral peptides were used by the ViraFEST assay to expand antigen-specific CD4+ T cells ahead of sequencing. Following 10 days of culture, CD4+ T cells were isolated. Vaccination of participants consisted of two doses of either the BNT162b2 or mRNA-1273 vaccine. The authors exchanged half the medium for IL-2 medium on days 3 and 7. This sequence originates from a human donor who received a COVID-19 vaccine. The chain has TRBV29-1 and TRBJ2-2; D gene unclear. The sequences come from CD4+ T cells from PBMCs cultured with SARS-CoV-2 spike peptides, collected after COVID-19 vaccination. The CDR3 spells CSVDAGNTGELFF. In DNA form, the CDR3 reads TGCAGCGTGGACGCAGGGAACACCGGGGAGCTGTTTTTT.